This T cell receptor beta chain was obtained from a study of blood T cell repertoires in COVID-19. Study details: COVID-19 samples, acute and convalescent, were from the United States, Italy and Spain.

Germline-derived CDR1 and CDR2 are SQVTM and ANQGSEA. J lost 7 bases, V lost 0 bases, and 2 bases had no gene match. The CDR3 covers 12 residues. In the original analysis: By means of reference gene primer amplification, nucleated cell counts were estimated. Produced via immunoSEQ multiplex PCR; TCRdb's table is partial and in-frame only. That table gives V, J and clone size, and the DNA gave D and trimming. The sample has a few hundred thousand clones, more than 85% seen once. Participants had their cohort set by participant-reported clinical history. In Cohort 3, a recovered donor had either two negative PCRs, clearance, or symptom resolution.

This rearrangement joins TRBV29-1 to TRBJ1-2; 7 bases agree with TRBD1. The TCR comes from a young woman who had recovered from COVID-19. The specimen sequenced was PBMCs or T cells enriched from blood (not recorded which). CDR3 nucleotides: TGCAGCGTTGAAGAACAGGGGCTTGGCTACACCTTC. It is translated as CSVEEQGLGYTF. Supplemented by reference TRBV29-1 and TRBJ1-2, the full variable domain reads SAVISQKPSRDICQRGTSLTIQCQVDSQVTMMFWYRQQPGQSLTLIATANQGSEATYESGFVIDKFPISRPNLTFSTLTVSNMSPEDSSIYLCSVEEQGLGYTFGSGTRLTVV.